The T cell receptor (beta chain) under discussion was sequenced for a study of T cells in Graves' hyperthyroidism and ophthalmopathy. For the study at large: Peripheral blood was drawn at first diagnosis, prior to all treatment.

Template material for amplifying TCR beta CDR3 regions consisted of RNA transcripts. When the TCR CDR3 underwent first-round RT-PCR, the HTBI primer set was used. TCRdb recomputed calls from the multiplex PCR reads with MiXCR, one row per CDR3 protein. Of about 600,000 distinct CDR3 sequences listed, approximately 15% are singletons. Germline V gene sequence: CDR1 LNHNV, CDR2 YYDKDF (reference sequence). The CDR3 extends over 15 amino acids. The trim removed 9 bases at V and 5 bases at J, leaving 10 bases unmatched. This clonotype came up a few times. The TCR was taken from a woman between 18 and 30 years old with Graves' ophthalmopathy. The genes are TRBV15 and TRBJ2-3, with 11 bases lining up with TRBD2. Sequencing was carried out using blood. The CDR3 DNA follows: TGTGCCACGCGCGGACTAGCGGGCCCGGTAGATACGCAGTATTTT. Translation gives CATRGLAGPVDTQYF.